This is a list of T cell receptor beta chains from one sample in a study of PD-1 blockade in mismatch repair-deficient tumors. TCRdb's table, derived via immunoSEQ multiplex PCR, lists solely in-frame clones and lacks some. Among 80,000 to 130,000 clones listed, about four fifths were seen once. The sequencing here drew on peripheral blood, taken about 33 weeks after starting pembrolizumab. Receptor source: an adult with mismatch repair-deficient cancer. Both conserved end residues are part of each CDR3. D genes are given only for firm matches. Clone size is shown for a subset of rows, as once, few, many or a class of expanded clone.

CDR3 protein: CASSSLLAGGSGELFF; CDR3 DNA: TGTGCCAGCAGCTCCCTACTAGCGGGAGGATCCGGGGAGCTGTTTTTT; D gene: TRBD2; J gene: TRBJ2-2; V gene: TRBV9; clone size: NA
CDR3 protein: CASSARPGTGLEQYF; CDR3 DNA: TGTGCCAGCAGCGCACGTCCTGGGACAGGGCTGGAGCAGTACTTC; D gene: TRBD1; J gene: TRBJ2-7; V gene: TRBV9; clone size: few
CDR3 protein: CASSLGGGETQYF; CDR3 DNA: TGTGCCAGCAGCTTAGGGGGAGGAGAGACCCAGTACTTC; D gene: NA; J gene: TRBJ2-5; V gene: TRBV7-3; clone size: NA
CDR3 protein: CASSHVGTYEQYF; CDR3 DNA: TGCGCCAGCAGCCATGTCGGGACCTACGAGCAGTACTTC; D gene: NA; J gene: TRBJ2-7; V gene: TRBV4-1; clone size: NA
CDR3 protein: CASRVRDEQFF; CDR3 DNA: TGTGCCAGCAGGGTGCGGGATGAGCAGTTCTTC; D gene: NA; J gene: TRBJ2-1; V gene: TRBV5-5; clone size: few
CDR3 protein: CAIQGDGETQYF; CDR3 DNA: TGTGCCATACAGGGGGATGGAGAGACCCAGTACTTC; D gene: TRBD1; J gene: TRBJ2-5; V gene: TRBV10-3; clone size: NA
CDR3 protein: CASSGKVGEQYF; CDR3 DNA: TGTGCCAGCAGTGGAAAAGTGGGCGAGCAGTACTTC; D gene: NA; J gene: TRBJ2-7; V gene: TRBV6-5; clone size: few
CDR3 protein: CASSLLDRGPYEQYF; CDR3 DNA: TGCGCCAGCAGCCTCCTGGACAGGGGGCCCTACGAGCAGTACTTC; D gene: TRBD1; J gene: TRBJ2-7; V gene: TRBV4-1; clone size: NA
CDR3 protein: CASRPGTSGRFSYNEQFF; CDR3 DNA: TGTGCCAGCAGGCCCGGGACTAGCGGGAGATTCTCCTACAATGAGCAGTTCTTC; D gene: TRBD2; J gene: TRBJ2-1; V gene: TRBV7-2; clone size: NA
CDR3 protein: CASTTEPRSGANVLTF; CDR3 DNA: TGTGCCAGCACCACCGAGCCCCGCTCTGGGGCCAACGTCCTGACTTTC; D gene: NA; J gene: TRBJ2-6; V gene: TRBV27; clone size: NA
CDR3 protein: CASSLGSRRDTGELFF; CDR3 DNA: TGTGCCAGCAGCTTAGGGTCCAGGAGAGACACCGGGGAGCTGTTTTTT; D gene: NA; J gene: TRBJ2-2; V gene: TRBV11-2; clone size: NA
CDR3 protein: CASSPRVGSNYNEQFF; CDR3 DNA: TGTGCCAGCAGCCCCAGGGTGGGAAGTAACTACAATGAGCAGTTCTTC; D gene: NA; J gene: TRBJ2-1; V gene: TRBV7-8; clone size: NA
CDR3 protein: CASSLASGRFHEQYF; CDR3 DNA: TGTGCCAGCAGCTTGGCTAGCGGGAGGTTTCACGAGCAGTACTTC; D gene: TRBD2; J gene: TRBJ2-7; V gene: TRBV5-6; clone size: once
CDR3 protein: CASSLSAGVKETQYF; CDR3 DNA: TGTGCCAGCAGTTTAAGTGCAGGGGTTAAAGAGACCCAGTACTTC; D gene: NA; J gene: TRBJ2-5; V gene: TRBV28; clone size: NA
CDR3 protein: CASRRPSSTDTQYF; CDR3 DNA: TGTGCCAGCAGGCGTCCATCTAGCACAGATACGCAGTATTTT; D gene: NA; J gene: TRBJ2-3; V gene: TRBV6-6; clone size: NA
CDR3 protein: CASSLLAGNNEQFF; CDR3 DNA: TGCGCCAGCAGCTTGCTAGCGGGAAACAATGAGCAGTTCTTC; D gene: TRBD2; J gene: TRBJ2-1; V gene: TRBV5-1; clone size: NA
CDR3 protein: CSVAAGLAGVGEQYF; CDR3 DNA: TGCAGCGTTGCTGCGGGACTAGCGGGAGTAGGAGAGCAGTACTTC; D gene: TRBD2; J gene: TRBJ2-7; V gene: TRBV29-1; clone size: NA
CDR3 protein: CASSLRFGQGEQYF; CDR3 DNA: TGTGCCAGCAGTTTAAGGTTCGGCCAGGGCGAGCAGTACTTC; D gene: NA; J gene: TRBJ2-7; V gene: TRBV27; clone size: NA
CDR3 protein: CASSTPRTGEAFF; CDR3 DNA: TGTGCCAGCAGTACCCCTCGGACGGGTGAAGCTTTCTTT; D gene: NA; J gene: TRBJ1-1; V gene: TRBV27; clone size: NA
CDR3 protein: CASSSGLAGAYEQYF; CDR3 DNA: TGTGCTAGCAGCTCCGGACTAGCGGGCGCCTACGAGCAGTACTTC; D gene: TRBD2; J gene: TRBJ2-7; V gene: TRBV7-3; clone size: NA
CDR3 protein: CASIQSWGNTEAFF; CDR3 DNA: TGTGCCAGTATCCAATCATGGGGGAACACTGAAGCTTTCTTT; D gene: NA; J gene: TRBJ1-1; V gene: TRBV19; clone size: once
CDR3 protein: CASSDSSGSYEQYF; CDR3 DNA: TGCGCCAGCAGCGATTCTAGCGGGAGTTACGAGCAGTACTTC; D gene: TRBD2; J gene: TRBJ2-7; V gene: TRBV5-1; clone size: once
CDR3 protein: CASSDGLAATQYF; CDR3 DNA: TGTGCCAGCAGTGACGGCTTGGCCGCTACGCAGTATTTT; D gene: NA; J gene: TRBJ2-3; V gene: TRBV6-4; clone size: NA
CDR3 protein: CASSPLSGSTDTQYF; CDR3 DNA: TGTGCCAGCAGCCCTTTGTCGGGGTCCACAGATACGCAGTATTTT; D gene: NA; J gene: TRBJ2-3; V gene: TRBV7-9; clone size: NA
CDR3 protein: CASTTRRGPYNEQFF; CDR3 DNA: TGTGCCAGCACCACTCGGAGGGGCCCCTACAATGAGCAGTTCTTC; D gene: NA; J gene: TRBJ2-1; V gene: TRBV6-1; clone size: once
CDR3 protein: CASSRKDILSAYEQYF; CDR3 DNA: TGTGCCAGCAGCCGAAAGGACATCCTCTCCGCCTACGAGCAGTACTTC; D gene: NA; J gene: TRBJ2-7; V gene: TRBV7-8; clone size: few
CDR3 protein: CASGTPRGEQYF; CDR3 DNA: TGCGCCAGTGGGACGCCAAGGGGTGAGCAGTACTTC; D gene: NA; J gene: TRBJ2-7; V gene: TRBV5-1; clone size: NA
CDR3 protein: CASSAGTGLGNQPQHF; CDR3 DNA: TGTGCCAGCAGCGCTGGGACAGGGTTAGGCAATCAGCCCCAGCATTTT; D gene: TRBD1; J gene: TRBJ1-5; V gene: TRBV5-6; clone size: NA
CDR3 protein: CASSKYRDDTEAFF; CDR3 DNA: TGTGCCAGTAGTAAATACAGGGACGACACTGAAGCTTTCTTT; D gene: NA; J gene: TRBJ1-1; V gene: TRBV19; clone size: NA
CDR3 protein: CASSPPEGVRDGELFF; CDR3 DNA: TGTGCCAGCTCACCACCGGAGGGTGTTCGGGATGGGGAGCTGTTTTTT; D gene: NA; J gene: TRBJ2-2; V gene: TRBV18; clone size: few
CDR3 protein: CASSPQGGADPYEQYF; CDR3 DNA: TGTGCCAGCAGCCCCCAGGGCGGGGCCGACCCCTACGAGCAGTACTTC; D gene: NA; J gene: TRBJ2-7; V gene: TRBV14; clone size: once
CDR3 protein: CASSLGGGRSHEQYF; CDR3 DNA: TGTGCCAGCAGTCTGGGCGGCGGGAGGTCCCACGAGCAGTACTTC; D gene: TRBD2; J gene: TRBJ2-7; V gene: TRBV27; clone size: NA
CDR3 protein: CASSLEGTGGTEAFF; CDR3 DNA: TGTGCCAGCAGCTTAGAGGGGACAGGTGGCACTGAAGCTTTCTTT; D gene: TRBD1; J gene: TRBJ1-1; V gene: TRBV7-2; clone size: NA
CDR3 protein: CASSQAGTGETQYF; CDR3 DNA: TGTGCCAGCAGCCAGGCCGGGACGGGAGAGACCCAGTACTTC; D gene: NA; J gene: TRBJ2-5; V gene: TRBV9; clone size: NA
CDR3 protein: CASSSRRQGANEQFF; CDR3 DNA: TGTGCCAGCAGTTCCAGAAGACAGGGGGCAAATGAGCAGTTCTTC; D gene: TRBD1; J gene: TRBJ2-1; V gene: TRBV6-5; clone size: once
CDR3 protein: CASSLERTNTGELFF; CDR3 DNA: TGCGCCAGCAGCTTGGAGCGGACGAACACCGGGGAGCTGTTTTTT; D gene: NA; J gene: TRBJ2-2; V gene: TRBV5-1; clone size: once
CDR3 protein: CASSLDPGQGASGELFF; CDR3 DNA: TGTGCCAGCAGCTTGGACCCGGGACAGGGGGCTAGCGGGGAGCTGTTTTTT; D gene: TRBD1; J gene: TRBJ2-2; V gene: TRBV5-4; clone size: once
CDR3 protein: CASSLAMRNEQFF; CDR3 DNA: TGTGCCAGCAGCTTAGCTATGAGGAATGAGCAGTTCTTC; D gene: NA; J gene: TRBJ2-1; V gene: TRBV7-9; clone size: NA